The clone carrying this T cell receptor beta chain occurred once. Each CDR3 protein gets one entry after TCRdb re-called the PCR reads with MiXCR. The sample lists some 9,800 distinct CDR3 sequences, about 27% occurring once. The V gene's germline CDR1 is SGHVS and CDR2 FNYEAQ. The CDR3 totals 16 residues. Unmatched junction bases numbered 15, after V lost 3 bases and J lost 13 bases. These data originate in a study of immune characterization of retroperitoneal liposarcoma. Sequences were obtained from tumor tissue. The genes are TRBV7-6 and TRBJ2-4; 10 nucleotides align to TRBD2. This clonotype originated in a female donor with retroperitoneal liposarcoma. The DNA for the CDR3 is TGTGCCAGCAGCTTTTCTAGCGGGAGTTTCTACAATGAGCAGTACTTC. Translating gives CASSFSSGSFYNEQYF.